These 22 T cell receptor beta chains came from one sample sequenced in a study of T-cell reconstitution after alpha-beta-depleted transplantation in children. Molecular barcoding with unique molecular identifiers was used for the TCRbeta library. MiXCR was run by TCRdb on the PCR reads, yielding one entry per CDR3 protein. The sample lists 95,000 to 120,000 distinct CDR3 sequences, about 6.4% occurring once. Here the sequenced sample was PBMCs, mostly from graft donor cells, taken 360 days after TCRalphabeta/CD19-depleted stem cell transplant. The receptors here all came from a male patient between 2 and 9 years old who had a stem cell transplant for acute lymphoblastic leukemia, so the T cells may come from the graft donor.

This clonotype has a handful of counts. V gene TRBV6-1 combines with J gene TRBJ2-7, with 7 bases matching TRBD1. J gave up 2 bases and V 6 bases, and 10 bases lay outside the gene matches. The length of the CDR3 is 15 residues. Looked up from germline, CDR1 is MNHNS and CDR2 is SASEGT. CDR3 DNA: TGTGCCAGCAGAGAGGGACAGCTCATTACCTACGAGCAGTACTTC. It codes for CASREGQLITYEQYF.

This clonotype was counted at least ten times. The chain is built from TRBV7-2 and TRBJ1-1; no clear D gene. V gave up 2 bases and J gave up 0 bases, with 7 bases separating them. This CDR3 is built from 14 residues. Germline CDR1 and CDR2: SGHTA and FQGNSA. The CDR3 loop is CASSLRLVNTEAFF. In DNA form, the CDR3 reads TGTGCCAGCAGCTTACGGTTGGTGAACACTGAAGCTTTCTTT.

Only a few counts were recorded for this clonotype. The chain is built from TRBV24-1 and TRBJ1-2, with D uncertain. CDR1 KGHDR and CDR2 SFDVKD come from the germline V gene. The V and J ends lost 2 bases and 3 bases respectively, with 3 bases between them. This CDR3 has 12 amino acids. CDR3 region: CATSDWDYGYTF. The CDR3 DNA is TGTGCCACCAGTGATTGGGACTATGGCTACACCTTC.

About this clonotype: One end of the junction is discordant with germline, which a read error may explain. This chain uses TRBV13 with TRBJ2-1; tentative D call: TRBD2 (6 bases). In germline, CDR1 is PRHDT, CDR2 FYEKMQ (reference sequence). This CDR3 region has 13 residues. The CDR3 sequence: CASSLGRRDEQFF. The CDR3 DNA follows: TGTGCCAGCAGCCTAGGCCGGAGGGATGAGCAGTTCTTC. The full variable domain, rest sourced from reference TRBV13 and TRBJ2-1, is AAGVIQSPRHLIKEKRETATLKCYPIPRHDTVYWYQQGPGQDPQFLISFYEKMQSDKGSIPDRFSAQQFSDYHSELNMSSLELGDSALYFCASSLGRRDEQFFGPGTRLTVL.

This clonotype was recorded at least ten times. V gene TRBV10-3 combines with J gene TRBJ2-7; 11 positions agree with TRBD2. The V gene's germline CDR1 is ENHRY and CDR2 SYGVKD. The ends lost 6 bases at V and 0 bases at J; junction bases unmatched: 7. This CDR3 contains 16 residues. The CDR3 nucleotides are TGTGCCATCAGAAGATATCTAGCGGGAGGCTCCTACGAGCAGTACTTC. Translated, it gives CAIRRYLAGGSYEQYF.

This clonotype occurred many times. CDR3 region: CSARVLAGGSEQFF. In DNA, the CDR3 is TGCAGTGCTAGAGTTCTAGCGGGTGGGAGTGAGCAGTTCTTC. The V gene is TRBV20-1, the J gene TRBJ2-1, with 8 nucleotides matching TRBD2. V lost 1 base, J lost 9 bases, and 8 bases stayed unmatched. This CDR3 is built from 14 residues. Germline V gene sequence: CDR1 DFQATT, CDR2 SNEGSKA (reference sequence).

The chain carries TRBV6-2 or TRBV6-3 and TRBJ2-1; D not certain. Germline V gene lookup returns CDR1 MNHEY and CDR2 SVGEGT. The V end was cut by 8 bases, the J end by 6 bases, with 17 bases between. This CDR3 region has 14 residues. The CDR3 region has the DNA TGTGCCAGCTTCTCCGGACCCTTAATCAATGAGCAGTTCTTC. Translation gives CASFSGPLINEQFF.

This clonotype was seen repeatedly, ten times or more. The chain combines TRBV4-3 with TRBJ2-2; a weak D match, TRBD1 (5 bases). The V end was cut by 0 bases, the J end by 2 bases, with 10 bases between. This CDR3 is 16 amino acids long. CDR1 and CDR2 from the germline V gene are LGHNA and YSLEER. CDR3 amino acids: CASSQEVTVNTGELFF. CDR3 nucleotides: TGCGCCAGCAGCCAAGAGGTGACAGTCAACACCGGGGAGCTGTTTTTT.

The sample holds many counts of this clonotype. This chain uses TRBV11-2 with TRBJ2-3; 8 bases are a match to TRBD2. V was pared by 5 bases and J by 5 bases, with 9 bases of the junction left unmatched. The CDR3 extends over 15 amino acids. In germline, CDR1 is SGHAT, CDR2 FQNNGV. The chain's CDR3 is CASSPTSGGGDTQYF. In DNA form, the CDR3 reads TGTGCCAGCAGCCCCACTAGCGGTGGGGGAGATACGCAGTATTTT.

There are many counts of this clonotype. The CDR3: CASSQDLATPPKGYTF. DNA for the CDR3: TGTGCCAGCAGCCAAGATCTAGCGACCCCCCCAAAGGGCTACACCTTC. This rearrangement joins TRBV4-2 to TRBJ1-2; D unclear. Per germline, CDR1 LGHNA and CDR2 YNFKEQ. Trimming left V 0 bases short and J 8 bases short, with 19 bases between. This CDR3 has 16 amino acids.

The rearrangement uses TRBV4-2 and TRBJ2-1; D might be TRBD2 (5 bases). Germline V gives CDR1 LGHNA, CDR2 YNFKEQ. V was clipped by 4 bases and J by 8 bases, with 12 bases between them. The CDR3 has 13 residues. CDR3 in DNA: TGTGCCAGCAGCCGGTTAGCGTCGGATGAGCAGTTCTTC. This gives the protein CASSRLASDEQFF.

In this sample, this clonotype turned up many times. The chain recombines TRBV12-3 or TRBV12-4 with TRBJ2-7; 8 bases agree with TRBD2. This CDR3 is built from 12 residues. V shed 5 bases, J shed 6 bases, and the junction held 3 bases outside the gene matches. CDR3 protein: CASSSGGGEQYF. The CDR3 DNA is TGTGCCAGCAGTAGCGGGGGCGGCGAGCAGTACTTC.

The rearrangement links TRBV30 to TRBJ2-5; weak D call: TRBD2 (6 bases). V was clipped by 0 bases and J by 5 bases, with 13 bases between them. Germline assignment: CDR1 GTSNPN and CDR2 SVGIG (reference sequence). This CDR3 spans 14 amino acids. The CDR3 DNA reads TGTGCCTGGAGTGTAGGAGGGTTTGGTGAGACCCAGTACTTC. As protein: CAWSVGGFGETQYF.

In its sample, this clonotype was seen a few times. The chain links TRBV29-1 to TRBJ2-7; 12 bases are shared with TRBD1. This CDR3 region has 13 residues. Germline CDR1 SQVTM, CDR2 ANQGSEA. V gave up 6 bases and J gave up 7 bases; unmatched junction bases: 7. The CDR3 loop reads CSVAGQGAREQYF. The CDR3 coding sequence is TGCAGCGTCGCGGGACAGGGGGCGAGAGAGCAGTACTTC.

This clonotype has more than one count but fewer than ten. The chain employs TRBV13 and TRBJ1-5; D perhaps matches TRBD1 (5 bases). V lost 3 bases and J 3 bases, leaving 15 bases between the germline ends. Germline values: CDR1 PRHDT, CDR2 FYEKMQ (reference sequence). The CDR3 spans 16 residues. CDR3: CASSLAGMGLNQPQHF. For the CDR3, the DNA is TGTGCCAGCAGCTTGGCAGGGATGGGGCTCAATCAGCCCCAGCATTTT.

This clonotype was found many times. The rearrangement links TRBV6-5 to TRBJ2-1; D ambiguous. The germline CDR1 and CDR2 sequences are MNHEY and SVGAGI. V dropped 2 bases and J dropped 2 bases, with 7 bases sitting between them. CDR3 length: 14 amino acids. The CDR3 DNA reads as TGTGCCAGCAGTTACGCAACGCCCTACAATGAGCAGTTCTTC. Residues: CASSYATPYNEQFF.

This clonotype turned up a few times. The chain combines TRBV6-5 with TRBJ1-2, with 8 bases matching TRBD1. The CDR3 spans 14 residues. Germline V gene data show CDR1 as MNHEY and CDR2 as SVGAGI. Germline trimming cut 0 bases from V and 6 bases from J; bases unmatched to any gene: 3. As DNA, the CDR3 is TGTGCCAGCAGTTACTCGTGGACAGGGCATGGCTACACCTTC. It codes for CASSYSWTGHGYTF.

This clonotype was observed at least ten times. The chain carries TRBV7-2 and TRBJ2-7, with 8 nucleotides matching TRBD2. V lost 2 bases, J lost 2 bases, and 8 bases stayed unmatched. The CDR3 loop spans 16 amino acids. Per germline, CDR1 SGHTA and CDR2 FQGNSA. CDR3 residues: CASSLTSGGLPYEQYF. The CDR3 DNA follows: TGTGCCAGCAGCTTAACCAGCGGGGGCCTACCCTACGAGCAGTACTTC.

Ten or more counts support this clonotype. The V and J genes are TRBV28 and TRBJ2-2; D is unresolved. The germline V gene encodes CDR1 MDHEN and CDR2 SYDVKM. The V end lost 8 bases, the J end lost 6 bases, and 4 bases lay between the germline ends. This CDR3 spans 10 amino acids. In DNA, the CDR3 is TGTGCCAGCGGATCCGGGGAGCTGTTTTTT. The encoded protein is CASGSGELFF.

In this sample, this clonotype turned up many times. The CDR3, as DNA: TGTGCCAGCAGCCCGGGACTAGCGGGAGGAGGATATCAAGAGACCCAGTACTTC. Residues: CASSPGLAGGGYQETQYF. The chain has TRBV28 and TRBJ2-5; 15 bases match TRBD2. The CDR3 loop spans 18 amino acids. Germline trimming cut 6 bases from V and 2 bases from J; bases unmatched to any gene: 10. Germline-derived CDR1 and CDR2 are MDHEN and SYDVKM.

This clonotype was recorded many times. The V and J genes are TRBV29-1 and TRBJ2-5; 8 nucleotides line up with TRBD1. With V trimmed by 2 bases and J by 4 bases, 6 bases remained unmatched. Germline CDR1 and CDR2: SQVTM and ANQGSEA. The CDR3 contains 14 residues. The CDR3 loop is CSVERGQGGETQYF. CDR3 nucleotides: TGCAGCGTTGAACGAGGACAGGGAGGAGAGACCCAGTACTTC.

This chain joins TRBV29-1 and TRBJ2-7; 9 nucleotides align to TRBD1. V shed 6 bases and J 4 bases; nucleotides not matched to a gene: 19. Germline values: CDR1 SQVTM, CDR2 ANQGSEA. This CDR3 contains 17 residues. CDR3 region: CSVLGDRVRRNGYEQYF. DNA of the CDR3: TGCAGCGTCCTCGGGGACAGGGTCCGTCGAAATGGTTACGAGCAGTACTTC.